The 30 T cell receptor beta chains below come from one sample, sequenced in a study of vaccination and CD4 T cells after COVID-19. An Oncomine TCR Beta short-read assay was used to sequence the DNA from cultured CD4+ T cells. TCRdb fed the PCR reads into MiXCR, producing one record per CDR3 protein. This sample has over 3,500 distinct CDR3 sequences, with about 19% found just once. This sample's treatment: roughly 11-day PBMC culture with coronavirus spike peptide pools or control peptides (ViraFEST assay). No cognate antigen is known for these TCRs. Sequenced input: CD4+ T cells from blood, cultured in vitro. The receptors come from a human donor who had recovered from COVID-19.

A few counts support this clonotype. The chain couples TRBV6-1 to TRBJ1-5, with 9 bases aligning to TRBD1. The CDR3 sequence is 13 residues long. J gave up 6 bases and V 6 bases, and 3 bases lay outside the gene matches. The germline CDR1 and CDR2 sequences are MNHNS and SASEGT. Written as DNA, the CDR3 is TGTGCCAGCAGGGGACAGGGAGCTCAGCCCCAGCATTTT. It is translated as CASRGQGAQPQHF.

The rearrangement joins TRBV24-1 to TRBJ2-2; either TRBD1 or TRBD2 may fit D (5 bases each). V was pared by 4 bases and J by 1 base, with 15 bases between. Germline V CDR1 and CDR2: KGHDR, SFDVKD. CDR3 length: 17 amino acids. The CDR3 region is CATSDREGTVNTGELFF. The CDR3 region has the DNA TGTGCCACCAGTGACCGAGAGGGGACGGTGAACACCGGGGAGCTGTTTTTT.

This clonotype was seen a handful of times. The chain uses TRBV7-6 and TRBJ2-3; 12 bases match TRBD2. This CDR3 has 15 residues. V was clipped by 5 bases and J by 5 bases; unmatched bases: 5. CDR1 is SGHVS, CDR2 FNYEAQ, per germline. The CDR3 region has the DNA TGTGCCAGCAGCCGTGCTAGCGGGGGGGAAGATACGCAGTATTTT. Translated: CASSRASGGEDTQYF. Together with reference TRBV7-6 and TRBJ2-3, the CDR3 gives the full variable domain: GAGVSQSPRYKVTKRGQDVALRCDPISGHVSLYWYRQALGQGPEFLTYFNYEAQQDKSGLPNDRFSAERPEGSISTLTIQRTEQRDSAMYRCASSRASGGEDTQYFGPGTRLTVL.

This clonotype was detected only a few times. The chain is built from TRBV5-4 and TRBJ2-1; 7 bases match TRBD2. CDR3 size: 15 residues. Germline V CDR1 and CDR2: SGHNT, YYREEE (reference sequence). After removal of 0 bases from V and 3 bases from J, the junction contained 3 bases not matched to a gene. The CDR3: CASSLGEGYYNEQFF. Here the CDR3 DNA reads TGTGCCAGCAGCTTGGGGGAGGGCTACTACAATGAGCAGTTCTTC.

This clonotype was counted between two and nine times. The gene calls are TRBV20-1 and TRBJ2-1, with TRBD2 as a possible D gene (5 bases). The CDR3 runs 12 residues. Germline V gene data show CDR1 as DFQATT and CDR2 as SNEGSKA (reference sequence). V shed 1 base and J shed 9 bases, with 10 bases lying between them. In nucleotides, the CDR3 is TGCAGTGCTAGAGGCCCCGCGGGTGAGCAGTTCTTC. Translating it yields CSARGPAGEQFF.

This clonotype was found a few times. The chain joins TRBV3-1 to TRBJ1-1; no definite D call. The CDR3 has 13 residues. Germline CDR1 and CDR2: LGHDT and YNNKEL (reference sequence). V was trimmed by 4 bases and J by 4 bases, leaving 10 bases between them. The CDR3 coding sequence is TGTGCCAGCAGCCGCACATGGGGCACTGAAGCTTTCTTT. Its translation is CASSRTWGTEAFF. The full variable domain, its missing parts supplied by reference TRBV3-1 and TRBJ1-1, is DTAVSQTPKYLVTQMGNDKSIKCEQNLGHDTMYWYKQDSKKFLKIMFSYNNKELIINETVPNRFSPKSPDKAHLNLHINSLELGDSAVYFCASSRTWGTEAFFGQGTRLTVV.

This clonotype is medium-sized. The chain is built from TRBV30 and TRBJ1-1; D may be TRBD1 (6 bases). Germline CDR1 GTSNPN, CDR2 SVGIG (reference sequence). Trimming left V 4 bases short and J 1 base short, with 10 bases between. The length of the CDR3 is 13 residues. As DNA, the CDR3 is TGTGCCTGGAACTTACAGGGGAACACTGAAGCTTTCTTT. Translated: CAWNLQGNTEAFF.

This clonotype appeared a few times. This chain joins TRBV6-1 and TRBJ1-2, with a weak D call TRBD1 (6 bases). The germline gives CDR1 MNHNS, CDR2 SASEGT. This CDR3 is 14 amino acids long. Trimming shortened V by 5 bases and J by 0 bases, and 10 bases separated the two germline ends. The CDR3 bases are TGTGCCAGCAGTCGGACAGATACTAACTATGGCTACACCTTC. As protein: CASSRTDTNYGYTF.

Within the sample, this clonotype is large (0.1 to 1%). V is TRBV20-1 and J is TRBJ1-5, with D possibly TRBD1 on 5 matching bases. This CDR3 region has 12 residues. Germline loops: CDR1 DFQATT, CDR2 SNEGSKA (reference sequence). V lost 6 bases, J lost 4 bases, and 10 bases lay in between. CDR3 in DNA: TGCAGTGCCACGCCAGGGAATCAGCCCCAGCATTTT. Translation gives CSATPGNQPQHF.

This clonotype was counted only a few times. The J gene is TRBJ1-2, the V gene TRBV6-1, with unresolved D. The germline gives CDR1 MNHNS, CDR2 SASEGT. The CDR3 is made up of 13 amino acids. The V end lost 8 bases, the J end lost 3 bases, and 13 bases lay between the germline ends. CDR3 nucleotides: TGTGCCAGCGCATCAGCGGGCGACTATGGCTACACCTTC. It encodes CASASAGDYGYTF.

This clonotype has just a few counts. This rearrangement joins TRBV18 to TRBJ1-1; D is unresolved. Germline V lookup: CDR1 KGHSH, CDR2 LQKENI. CDR3 length: 13 residues. Trimming took off 6 bases at V and 7 bases at J, with 15 bases between the two ends. The CDR3 DNA reads as TGTGCCAGCTCCCAAGACCCTAAGGGTGAAGCTTTCTTT. It translates to CASSQDPKGEAFF. Complete variable domain (other parts from reference TRBV18 and TRBJ1-1): NAGVMQNPRHLVRRRGQEARLRCSPMKGHSHVYWYRQLPEEGLKFMVYLQKENIIDESGMPKERFSAEFPKEGPSILRIQQVVRGDSAAYFCASSQDPKGEAFFGQGTRLTVV.

This chain links TRBV12-5 with TRBJ1-5; 7 bases match TRBD1. Trimming at V came to 3 bases and at J to 6 bases, leaving 8 bases not matched to a gene. CDR3 length: 15 residues. Germline CDR1 reads LGHNT; CDR2 reads FRNRAP. The CDR3 nucleotides are TGTGCTAGTGGTTTCGGACAGGATCCTAGTCAGCCCCAGCATTTT. Translation gives CASGFGQDPSQPQHF.

This clonotype ranks as medium-sized (0.01 to 0.1%). CDR3 nucleotides: TGCAGTGCTAGAGAGCCGAGAGAGACATACGAGCAGTACTTC. Its protein is CSAREPRETYEQYF. The rearrangement uses TRBV20-1 and TRBJ2-7; D is unresolved. The CDR3 contains 14 residues. Trimming pared 0 bases from V and 4 bases from J, leaving 13 bases between. CDR1 and CDR2 (germline): DFQATT, SNEGSKA (reference sequence).

In its sample, this clonotype ranks as large (0.1 to 1%). The gene calls are TRBV19 and TRBJ1-5; D is unresolved. Germline lookup yields CDR1 LNHDA and CDR2 SQIVND (reference sequence). Between the trimmed V and J ends, which lost 2 bases and 2 bases, there was a span of 10 bases. The CDR3 is made up of 15 amino acids. CDR3 in amino acids: CASSIMEGGNQPQHF. Here the CDR3 DNA reads TGTGCCAGTAGTATAATGGAGGGAGGCAATCAGCCCCAGCATTTT.

This clonotype is medium-sized in the sample. J is TRBJ2-2 and V is TRBV19; D possibly corresponds to TRBD2 (5 bases). Germline V gene lookup returns CDR1 LNHDA and CDR2 SQIVND (reference sequence). V gave up 5 bases and J gave up 5 bases, with 24 bases separating them. There are 18 residues in the CDR3. CDR3 sequence reads: CASSLSGPPSPGTGELFF. The CDR3 coding sequence is TGTGCCAGTAGTCTTTCCGGGCCTCCCTCCCCGGGGACCGGGGAGCTGTTTTTT.

This clonotype has more than one count but fewer than ten. The chain couples TRBV15 to TRBJ2-7; D remains ambiguous. CDR1 is LNHNV and CDR2 is YYDKDF in the germline V gene (reference sequence). V dropped 0 bases and J dropped 4 bases, with 13 bases sitting between them. CDR3 size: 15 residues. CDR3 in DNA: TGTGCCACCAGCAGAGATCATGGGGATATTTACGAGCAGTACTTC. This translates into CATSRDHGDIYEQYF.

The table lists this clonotype with a few counts. V usage is TRBV2 and J usage is TRBJ1-3, with D hard to call. The CDR3 runs 13 residues. Germline CDR1 reads SNHLY; CDR2 reads FYNNEI. V dropped 6 bases and J dropped 3 bases, with 9 bases sitting between them. In DNA form, the CDR3 reads TGTGCCAGCAGAGGTGTGGGTGGAAACACCATATATTTT. The encoded protein is CASRGVGGNTIYF.

This clonotype has only a few counts. The chain joins TRBV5-1 to TRBJ1-5; weak D call: TRBD1 (5 bases). This CDR3 contains 13 residues. V was cut by 4 bases and J by 6 bases, with 11 bases left in between. From germline, CDR1 is SGHRS and CDR2 YFSETQ. This CDR3 reads CASSPEGVQPQHF. CDR3 bases: TGCGCCAGCAGCCCGGAAGGGGTTCAGCCCCAGCATTTT.

The chain combines TRBV12-3 or TRBV12-4 with TRBJ2-1; TRBD2 aligns across 8 bases. The CDR3 has 16 amino acids. With 6 bases clipped from V and 8 bases from J, the junction kept 15 bases outside the gene matches. The chain's CDR3 is CASSLWRGLEVDEQFF. Written as DNA, the CDR3 is TGTGCCAGCAGCCTGTGGAGGGGACTAGAGGTCGATGAGCAGTTCTTC.

The chain recombines TRBV7-3 with TRBJ2-3; the match to TRBD2 covers 9 bases. The CDR3 sequence is 16 residues long. Trimming at V came to 2 bases and at J to 5 bases, leaving 8 bases not matched to a gene. In germline, CDR1 is SGHTA, CDR2 FQGTGA. CDR3 sequence reads: CASSLWAGGPEDTQYF. The DNA for the CDR3 is TGTGCCAGCAGCTTATGGGCGGGGGGGCCTGAAGATACGCAGTATTTT. The full variable domain, with the rest looked up from reference TRBV7-3 and TRBJ2-3, is GAGVSQTPSNKVTEKGKYVELRCDPISGHTALYWYRQSLGQGPEFLIYFQGTGAADDSGLPNDRFFAVRPEGSVSTLKIQRTERGDSAVYLCASSLWAGGPEDTQYFGPGTRLTVL.

The genes are TRBV7-9 and TRBJ2-3; 13 bases fit TRBD2. Per germline, CDR1 SEHNR and CDR2 FQNEAQ (reference sequence). This CDR3 comprises 18 residues. J was trimmed by 2 bases and V by 5 bases; bases with no gene match: 10. The CDR3 region is CASSRTSGGGPATDTQYF. Written as DNA, the CDR3 is TGTGCCAGCAGCCGTACTAGCGGGGGGGGGCCGGCCACAGATACGCAGTATTTT.

The chain uses TRBV7-2 and TRBJ2-1; possible D gene TRBD1, 6 bases. V was cut by 5 bases and J by 6 bases, with 29 bases left in between. The germline V gene encodes CDR1 SGHTA and CDR2 FQGNSA. The CDR3 is 19 residues long. The CDR3 sequence: CASSGSGNDRKGKPNEQFF. The CDR3 nucleotides read TGTGCCAGCAGCGGGAGCGGCAATGACAGGAAGGGAAAACCCAATGAGCAGTTCTTC.

This clonotype has a single count. The V gene is TRBV12-3 or TRBV12-4, the J gene TRBJ2-1; D gene unclear. V shed 8 bases and J shed 4 bases, with 9 bases lying between them. This CDR3 spans 12 amino acids. CDR3 sequence reads: CASGGNYNEQFF. The CDR3 bases are TGTGCCAGCGGCGGCAATTACAATGAGCAGTTCTTC.

This clonotype is categorized as medium-sized (0.01 to 0.1%). This sequence joins TRBV6-1 and TRBJ1-2; D remains unclear. Germline V gene lookup returns CDR1 MNHNS and CDR2 SASEGT. The CDR3 is 11 amino acids. V was shortened by 0 bases and J by 8 bases, with 4 bases between the two germline ends. The CDR3 loop is CASSEAGGYTF. The CDR3 DNA sequence: TGTGCCAGCAGTGAAGCGGGCGGCTACACCTTC.

This chain joins TRBV12-3 or TRBV12-4 and TRBJ2-4; perhaps TRBD2 as D (6 bases). Trimming removed 5 bases at V and 8 bases at J, with 16 bases between. The CDR3 runs to 14 residues. In DNA, the CDR3 is TGTGCCAGCAGTCCCGGGACTCCGGGGGACATTCAGTACTTC. This sequence encodes CASSPGTPGDIQYF.

This CDR3 reads CAWTSMGGFEKLFF. CDR3 bases: TGTGCCTGGACTTCAATGGGGGGCTTTGAAAAACTGTTTTTT. The genes are TRBV30 and TRBJ1-4; perhaps TRBD1 as D (6 bases). The CDR3 covers 14 residues. The germline gives CDR1 GTSNPN, CDR2 SVGIG (reference sequence). V lost 4 bases and J lost 7, with 16 bases in between.

By sample fraction, this clonotype is medium-sized. The DNA of the CDR3 is TGTGCCAGTAGTCCCAAGGGGACAGGGGCCCTTAACTATGGCTACACCTTC. Encoded protein: CASSPKGTGALNYGYTF. The chain uses TRBV19 and TRBJ1-2, with 10 bases fitting TRBD1. Germline V lookup: CDR1 LNHDA, CDR2 SQIVND (reference sequence). The CDR3 consists of 17 residues. Trimming took 5 bases from V and 1 from J; bases not matched to a gene: 10.

This clonotype qualifies as medium-sized. The V gene is TRBV6-1, the J gene TRBJ2-7; D is tentatively TRBD1 or TRBD2 (5 bases each). V gave up 9 bases and J gave up 2 bases, with 11 bases separating them. The CDR3 spans 12 residues. Germline-derived CDR1 and CDR2 are MNHNS and SASEGT. As DNA, the CDR3 is TGTGCCAGTAGGCAGGGAGCCTACGAGCAGTACTTC. Translated: CASRQGAYEQYF.

This clonotype is labeled as medium-sized. The chain is built from TRBV20-1 and TRBJ2-5, with D possibly TRBD2 on 6 matching bases. The V and J ends lost 3 bases and 2 bases respectively, with 16 bases between them. Germline lookup yields CDR1 DFQATT and CDR2 SNEGSKA (reference sequence). This CDR3 is 15 amino acids long. CDR3 sequence: CSASQQRAGQETQYF. The CDR3 nucleotides read TGCAGTGCTAGTCAACAACGGGCGGGGCAAGAGACCCAGTACTTC.

This clonotype is categorized as medium-sized. V and J are TRBV2 and TRBJ1-5; 9 bases line up with TRBD1. Germline V gene sequence: CDR1 SNHLY, CDR2 FYNNEI. The junction had 3 bases not matched to a gene; V was cut back by 6 bases and J by 3 bases. This CDR3 comprises 14 residues. The DNA for the CDR3 is TGTGCCAGCAGCCGGGACAGGGACAATCAGCCCCAGCATTTT. Protein: CASSRDRDNQPQHF.